A few counts support the clone carrying this T cell receptor beta chain. This sample is part of a study of blood T cell repertoires in COVID-19. The length of the CDR3 is 13 residues. Germline CDR1 and CDR2: SGDLS and YYNGEE. V was clipped by 3 bases and J by 1 base, with 7 bases between them. Using immunoSEQ multiplex PCR, the repertoire was profiled, and TCRdb retains in-frame clones only, with some absent. Seen here are about 210,000 clones, approximately 80% observed once, and the top ten hold 8.5% to 10%. The J gene is TRBJ1-1, the V gene TRBV9; D not certain. The receptor was derived from a woman aged 45-59 years with acute COVID-19. The sample comprised PBMCs or T cells enriched from blood (not recorded which). CDR3 protein: CASSGQWNTEAFF. CDR3 sequence (DNA): TGTGCCAGCAGCGGACAATGGAACACTGAAGCTTTCTTT.